Each of the 32 T cell receptor beta chains below was sequenced from the same sample in a study of OX40 agonist ivuxolimab in advanced cancers. Measured with immunoSEQ multiplex PCR; TCRdb has only the in-frame clones, and not every one. Of some 46,000 clones listed, approximately 80% are singletons. The source material was CD4+ or CD8+ T cells sorted from blood, sampled in a trial of the OX40 agonist ivuxolimab. These receptors all come from an adult with an advanced solid tumor such as melanoma, head and neck, liver or kidney cancer.

The gene calls are TRBV18 and TRBJ1-4; D might be TRBD1 (6 bases). The CDR3 runs 14 residues. The V gene's germline CDR1 is KGHSH and CDR2 LQKENI. Between the trimmed V and J ends, which lost 5 bases and 4 bases, there was a span of 11 bases. Written as DNA, the CDR3 is TGTGCCAGCTCAGCGACAGGTGTTAATGAAAAACTGTTTTTT. Its translation: CASSATGVNEKLFF.

V gene TRBV7-7 combines with J gene TRBJ2-1, with 8 bases that match TRBD2. The CDR3 extends over 13 amino acids. The V segment lost 4 bases and the J segment 9 bases; nucleotides outside the gene matches: 5. Germline V CDR1 and CDR2: SSHAT, FNYEAQ (reference sequence). This CDR3 reads CASSSSLAAEQFF. CDR3 nucleotides: TGTGCCAGCAGCTCGTCACTAGCGGCTGAGCAGTTCTTC.

This clone has a single count. The chain carries TRBV7-3 and TRBJ1-1; D gene uncertain. CDR1 is SGHTA, CDR2 FQGTGA, per germline. With 5 bases removed from V and 4 bases from J, the gap between germline ends came to 14 bases. The CDR3 is 14 amino acids. The CDR3 sequence is CASSPAVGVTEAFF. The CDR3 coding sequence is TGTGCCAGCAGCCCAGCGGTCGGGGTCACTGAAGCTTTCTTT. The full variable domain, with the rest looked up from reference TRBV7-3 and TRBJ1-1, is GAGVSQTPSNKVTEKGKYVELRCDPISGHTALYWYRQSLGQGPEFLIYFQGTGAADDSGLPNDRFFAVRPEGSVSTLKIQRTERGDSAVYLCASSPAVGVTEAFFGQGTRLTVV.

The V gene is TRBV11-2, the J gene TRBJ1-1; 8 bases are shared with TRBD1. Losses at the gene ends were 6 bases for V and 1 base for J; bases not matched to a gene: 7. In germline, CDR1 is SGHAT, CDR2 FQNNGV. The CDR3 consists of 15 residues. The CDR3 loop reads CASSRQGFENTEAFF. CDR3 bases: TGTGCCAGCAGTCGACAGGGGTTCGAGAACACTGAAGCTTTCTTT.

This chain uses TRBV25-1 with TRBJ2-3; D unclear. V dropped 0 bases and J dropped 6 bases, with 7 bases sitting between them. Germline CDR1 and CDR2: MGHDK and SYGVNS. This CDR3 has 13 residues. The CDR3 sequence: CASSEYQRDTQYF. In DNA, the CDR3 is TGTGCCAGCAGTGAATACCAGAGGGATACGCAGTATTTT.

The gene calls are TRBV5-4 and TRBJ2-7, with a weak D call TRBD2 (5 bases). Germline V CDR1 and CDR2: SGHNT, YYREEE (reference sequence). This CDR3 is built from 15 residues. The V gene lost 1 base and the J gene lost 0 bases, with 11 bases spanning the gap. This chain's CDR3 is CASSLPGSSSYEQYF. CDR3 in DNA: TGTGCCAGCAGCTTGCCGGGATCCAGCTCCTACGAGCAGTACTTC.

This clone occurred a few times. The chain uses TRBV7-6 and TRBJ1-1, with unresolved D. V lost 1 base and J 4 bases, leaving 7 bases between the germline ends. The CDR3 sequence is 13 residues long. In germline, CDR1 is SGHVS, CDR2 FNYEAQ. In DNA, the CDR3 is TGTGCCAGCAGCTTAGGAAGGTTCACTGAAGCTTTCTTT. It encodes CASSLGRFTEAFF. The whole variable domain, filled in from reference TRBV7-6 and TRBJ1-1, reads GAGVSQSPRYKVTKRGQDVALRCDPISGHVSLYWYRQALGQGPEFLTYFNYEAQQDKSGLPNDRFSAERPEGSISTLTIQRTEQRDSAMYRCASSLGRFTEAFFGQGTRLTVV.

The V and J genes are TRBV5-4 and TRBJ2-1; 13 bases fit TRBD2. CDR1 SGHNT and CDR2 YYREEE come from the germline V gene (reference sequence). The CDR3 runs to 15 residues. After removal of 1 base from V and 10 bases from J, the junction contained 5 bases not matched to a gene. The CDR3 protein is CASSLTSGGAGEQFF. CDR3 nucleotides: TGTGCCAGCAGCTTGACTAGCGGGGGGGCCGGCGAGCAGTTCTTC.

The rearrangement links TRBV30 to TRBJ1-4, with D possibly being TRBD1 (5 bases). This CDR3 has 13 amino acids. Trimming took off 1 base at V and 6 bases at J, with 9 bases between the two ends. From germline, CDR1 is GTSNPN and CDR2 SVGIG (reference sequence). This CDR3 reads CAWSEGVDEKLFF. CDR3 in DNA: TGTGCCTGGAGTGAAGGGGTGGATGAAAAACTGTTTTTT.

The rearrangement joins TRBV5-1 to TRBJ2-7; no clear D. V was cut by 2 bases and J by 0 bases, with 9 bases left in between. Germline loops: CDR1 SGHRS, CDR2 YFSETQ. This CDR3 is built from 14 residues. The CDR3 loop is CASSLTGTSYEQYF. The CDR3 coding sequence is TGCGCCAGCAGCTTAACCGGAACCTCCTACGAGCAGTACTTC.

This clone has more than one count but fewer than ten. This sequence joins TRBV9 and TRBJ2-5; the D gene is possibly TRBD2 (6 bases). The germline gives CDR1 SGDLS, CDR2 YYNGEE. The CDR3 is 16 residues long. Trimming cost V 4 bases and J 2 bases, with 18 bases left between them. CDR3 in DNA: TGTGCCAGCAGCACCACCCACGGTAGCGGACAAGAGACCCAGTACTTC. Protein product: CASSTTHGSGQETQYF.

The chain carries TRBV7-9 and TRBJ2-2; 11 bases agree with TRBD2. CDR1 is SEHNR, CDR2 FQNEAQ, per germline (reference sequence). This CDR3 region has 16 residues. Trimming removed 2 bases from V and 5 bases from J; junction bases left unmatched: 4. The chain's CDR3 is CASSLSLAGGTGELFF. In DNA, the CDR3 is TGTGCCAGCAGCTTAAGCCTAGCGGGAGGTACCGGGGAGCTGTTTTTT.

The chain has TRBV28 and TRBJ1-2; 7 nucleotides align to TRBD1. Germline V gene data show CDR1 as MDHEN and CDR2 as SYDVKM. The CDR3 has 16 amino acids. The V gene end was trimmed by 8 bases and the J gene end by 3 bases; junction bases not matched to a gene: 15. The CDR3 DNA sequence: TGTGCCAGCTCCTCCCTGGACAGGCCGCGCTACTATGGCTACACCTTC. Amino acid sequence: CASSSLDRPRYYGYTF.

The chain uses TRBV6-1 and TRBJ1-4; the D gene is possibly TRBD1 (5 bases). V was clipped by 4 bases and J by 0 bases, with 12 bases between them. Per germline, CDR1 MNHNS and CDR2 SASEGT. The CDR3 runs to 16 residues. The CDR3: CASSAPGRPTNEKLFF. The CDR3, as DNA: TGTGCCAGCAGTGCCCCGGGACGGCCAACTAATGAAAAACTGTTTTTT.

This rearrangement joins TRBV10-3 to TRBJ2-7, with a possible D match to TRBD2 (5 bases). There are 10 residues in the CDR3. The germline CDR1 and CDR2 sequences are ENHRY and SYGVKD. Trimming cost V 10 bases and J 6 bases, with 10 bases left between them. Here the CDR3 reads CATGGSEQYF. Written as DNA, the CDR3 is TGTGCCACCGGAGGAAGCGAGCAGTACTTC.

This sequence joins TRBV30 and TRBJ1-1; possible D gene TRBD1, 5 bases. Trimming removed 5 bases at V and 7 bases at J, with 14 bases between. Germline V gene lookup returns CDR1 GTSNPN and CDR2 SVGIG (reference sequence). CDR3 length: 12 amino acids. The CDR3 nucleotides are TGTGCCTGGGGCAGAAGGGGAAGTGAAGCTTTCTTT. Residues: CAWGRRGSEAFF.

V gene TRBV19 combines with J gene TRBJ2-2; D is perhaps TRBD1 (5 bases). Germline lookup yields CDR1 LNHDA and CDR2 SQIVND (reference sequence). The V gene lost 8 bases and the J gene lost 1 base, with 17 bases spanning the gap. CDR3 length: 16 residues. The CDR3 is CASHPGRAENTGELFF. CDR3 coding DNA: TGTGCCAGTCATCCCGGCAGGGCGGAGAACACCGGGGAGCTGTTTTTT.

V usage is TRBV28 and J usage is TRBJ1-2, with a weak D call TRBD1 (5 bases). Germline V gene sequence: CDR1 MDHEN, CDR2 SYDVKM. V lost 3 bases and J 5 bases, leaving 19 bases between the germline ends. The CDR3 has 16 residues. The CDR3 DNA is TGTGCCAGCAGTTTTGCGGGTGGGGGGGTGGATTATGGCTACACCTTC. It yields the protein CASSFAGGGVDYGYTF.

This clone was picked up one time. V and J are TRBV5-5 and TRBJ1-4; 7 nucleotides line up with TRBD1. V was clipped by 5 bases and J by 8 bases; unmatched bases: 12. The CDR3 is made up of 15 amino acids. CDR1 is SGHKS, CDR2 YYEKEE, per germline (reference sequence). The CDR3 region has the DNA TGTGCCAGCAGTTCATGGACAGGAGAAAGGGAAAAACTGTTTTTT. Amino acids: CASSSWTGEREKLFF.

This chain connects TRBV19 to TRBJ2-2, with a possible D match to TRBD1 (6 bases). The CDR3 runs 19 residues. V dropped 3 bases and J dropped 0 bases, with 20 bases sitting between them. Germline CDR1 LNHDA, CDR2 SQIVND (reference sequence). The CDR3 DNA sequence: TGTGCCAGTAGTATCCCTTACCCCGGACAGCTACCGAACACCGGGGAGCTGTTTTTT. Translation gives CASSIPYPGQLPNTGELFF.

This clone occurred once. This chain links TRBV11-2 with TRBJ2-5, with TRBD2 as a possible D gene (6 bases). Germline loops: CDR1 SGHAT, CDR2 FQNNGV. This CDR3 contains 16 residues. V lost 1 base and J lost 4, with 16 bases in between. CDR3 DNA: TGTGCCAGCAGCTTAGGGGGTGTTGCGGGGAGAGAGACCCAGTACTTC. Residues: CASSLGGVAGRETQYF.

This sequence joins TRBV5-6 and TRBJ1-4; 9 bases match TRBD1. V was pared by 4 bases and J by 7 bases, with 8 bases of the junction left unmatched. The germline V gene has CDR1 SGHDT and CDR2 YYEEEE. The CDR3 has 15 amino acids. The CDR3 nucleotides read TGTGCCAGCAGCCCTACCACAGGGGGCGTTGAAAAACTGTTTTTT. This encodes CASSPTTGGVEKLFF.

This clone has only a few counts. The chain recombines TRBV5-1 with TRBJ2-1; 8 bases fit TRBD1. With 4 bases clipped from V and 4 bases from J, the junction kept 7 bases outside the gene matches. Germline CDR1 and CDR2: SGHRS and YFSETQ. This CDR3 contains 15 residues. Here the CDR3 DNA reads TGCGCCAGCAGCCTCGGGACAGGTTCTTACAATGAGCAGTTCTTC. Residues: CASSLGTGSYNEQFF.

This clone was recorded a few times. The chain employs TRBV5-5 and TRBJ2-6; D may be TRBD2 (5 bases). V was pared by 4 bases and J by 3 bases, with 14 bases between. Germline lookup yields CDR1 SGHKS and CDR2 YYEKEE (reference sequence). This CDR3 comprises 16 residues. For the CDR3, the DNA is TGTGCCAGCAGCCTACGATCGGACTTTGGGGCCAACGTCCTGACTTTC. Its protein is CASSLRSDFGANVLTF. The whole variable domain, filled in from reference TRBV5-5 and TRBJ2-6, reads DAGVTQSPTHLIKTRGQQVTLRCSPISGHKSVSWYQQVLGQGPQFIFQYYEKEERGRGNFPDRFSARQFPNYSSELNVNALLLGDSALYLCASSLRSDFGANVLTFGAGSRLTVL.

As to this clone: A read error may account for a junction end that differs from germline. Other DNA sequences in this specimen translate into the identical CDR3. V gene TRBV28 combines with J gene TRBJ2-3; 14 positions match TRBD2. CDR1 is MDHEN, CDR2 SYDVKM, per germline. The length of the CDR3 is 18 residues. The CDR3 DNA reads as TGTGCTAGCAGTCTCCCGGGACTAGCGGGAGCGAGCACAGATACGCAGTATTTT. It translates to CASSLPGLAGASTDTQYF.

This chain joins TRBV19 and TRBJ2-6; D is ambiguous. V was clipped by 6 bases and J by 0 bases, with 9 bases between them. Germline lookup yields CDR1 LNHDA and CDR2 SQIVND (reference sequence). This CDR3 is 15 amino acids long. The CDR3 nucleotides read TGTGCCAGTAGCAGAACACCCTCTGGGGCCAACGTCCTGACTTTC. Protein: CASSRTPSGANVLTF.

This chain uses TRBV7-9 with TRBJ1-4; possible D gene TRBD1, 5 bases. Trimming shortened V by 4 bases and J by 7 bases, and 13 bases separated the two germline ends. CDR3 length: 14 amino acids. Germline CDR1 and CDR2: SEHNR and FQNEAQ (reference sequence). The CDR3 coding sequence is TGTGCCAGCAGCTCAGGGAGGGATGGTGAAAAACTGTTTTTT. It is translated as CASSSGRDGEKLFF. The variable domain in full, completed from reference TRBV7-9 and TRBJ1-4, reads DTGVSQNPRHKITKRGQNVTFRCDPISEHNRLYWYRQTLGQGPEFLTYFQNEAQLEKSRLLSDRFSAERPKGSFSTLEIQRTEQGDSAMYLCASSSGRDGEKLFFGSGTQLSVL.

The V call is TRBV28, the J call TRBJ2-1; possibly TRBD2 for D (5 bases). Deletions cut 5 bases from V and 8 bases from J, with 16 bases between. The CDR3 has 14 amino acids. Germline CDR1 is MDHEN and CDR2 is SYDVKM. CDR3 in amino acids: CASSTSSGGHEQFF. The CDR3 nucleotides are TGTGCCAGCAGTACATCGTCGGGCGGGCATGAGCAGTTCTTC. The whole variable domain, filled in from reference TRBV28 and TRBJ2-1, reads DVKVTQSSRYLVKRTGEKVFLECVQDMDHENMFWYRQDPGLGLRLIYFSYDVKMKEKGDIPEGYSVSREKKERFSLILESASTNQTSMYLCASSTSSGGHEQFFGPGTRLTVL.

The chain recombines TRBV28 with TRBJ2-5; TRBD2 is a possible D gene (6 bases). The ends were cut back, 3 bases at V and 0 bases at J, with 8 bases in the middle. There are 14 residues in the CDR3. CDR1 and CDR2 (germline): MDHEN, SYDVKM. The CDR3 reads CASSFGGDQETQYF. The CDR3 bases are TGTGCCAGCAGTTTCGGCGGGGACCAAGAGACCCAGTACTTC.

V gene TRBV10-2 combines with J gene TRBJ1-5; TRBD1 is a possible D gene (5 bases). The V end was cut by 5 bases, the J end by 2 bases, with 13 bases between. The CDR3 is 15 amino acids. The germline V gene encodes CDR1 WSHSY and CDR2 SAAADI. CDR3 in amino acids: CASSFRDGGNQPQHF. The CDR3 coding sequence is TGCGCCAGCAGTTTCAGGGATGGGGGCAATCAGCCCCAGCATTTT.

V gene TRBV5-1 combines with J gene TRBJ1-1; no reliable D call. Germline CDR1 reads SGHRS; CDR2 reads YFSETQ. V was pared by 0 bases and J by 1 base, with 4 bases between. This CDR3 comprises 13 residues. The CDR3 DNA reads as TGCGCCAGCAGCTTGGACGAGAACACTGAAGCTTTCTTT. It specifies CASSLDENTEAFF.

V usage is TRBV10-3 and J usage is TRBJ2-6; D call uncertain. V was cut by 3 bases and J by 0 bases, with 6 bases left in between. This CDR3 has 15 amino acids. Germline V gene sequence: CDR1 ENHRY, CDR2 SYGVKD. CDR3 sequence (DNA): TGTGCCATCAGTGATATATCCTCTGGGGCCAACGTCCTGACTTTC. Amino acid sequence: CAISDISSGANVLTF.